This T cell receptor beta chain was obtained from a study of early T cells in non-severe SARS-CoV-2 infection. This CDR3 has 13 residues. V lost 5 bases and J lost 5, with 15 bases in between. From germline, CDR1 is SQVTM and CDR2 ANQGSEA. Individual cDNA molecules received unique molecular identifiers. TCRdb itself ran the 5' RACE reads through MiXCR, one entry per CDR3 protein. The table shows 50,000 to 65,000 distinct CDR3 sequences, with 20% occurring only once. The source is an adult who was a healthcare worker with PCR-confirmed SARS-CoV-2 infection or an uninfected control (not recorded which). This rearrangement joins TRBV29-1 to TRBJ1-2, with D maybe TRBD1 (5 bases). The input for sequencing was whole blood, taken at baseline. The CDR3 is CSVQFERGYGYTF. For the CDR3, the DNA is TGCAGCGTTCAGTTTGAGCGGGGGTATGGCTACACCTTC.